This TCR beta chain was identified in a study of Graves' ophthalmopathy and Graves' hyperthyroidism. Study details: The study drew peripheral blood at initial diagnosis, before any treatment.

Germline lookup yields CDR1 GTSNPN and CDR2 SVGIG (reference sequence). The CDR3 extends over 13 amino acids. Trimming removed 0 bases at V and 5 bases at J, with 11 bases between. Study-wide results and caveats: Sensitivity of approximately 90% and specificity of less than 82% were achieved when a 13-signature model separated ophthalmopathy from stable hyperthyroidism.

This clonotype was detected ten times or more. Its antigen is unidentified. Using RNA transcripts, the TCR beta CDR3 regions were amplified. After a first-round RT-PCR with HTBI primers, a second-round multiplex PCR was run. MiXCR, applied by TCRdb to the multiplex PCR reads, yields one record per CDR3 protein. The data show about 340,000 distinct CDR3 sequences, 17% seen once. The V and J genes are TRBV30 and TRBJ2-7; the D gene is possibly TRBD1 (5 bases). The sequence was obtained from an adult man with Graves' ophthalmopathy. Sequenced: peripheral blood. CDR3: CAWSVQAGDEQYF. CDR3 sequence (DNA): TGTGCCTGGAGTGTACAGGCAGGCGACGAGCAGTACTTC.